The rows below give T cell receptor beta chains drawn from one sample of a study of T cells in Graves' hyperthyroidism and ophthalmopathy. Each CDR3 protein is one row after TCRdb ran MiXCR on the multiplex PCR reads. This table has approximately 620,000 distinct CDR3 sequences, roughly 15% appearing once. Sequencing was done on a sample of blood. All receptors come from a woman between 40 and 50 years old with Graves' ophthalmopathy. Both conserved end residues are part of each CDR3. The order of the fields is D gene, clone size, J gene, V gene, CDR3 DNA, CDR3 protein. The D gene is left open where the match is weak. Rows give clone size only sometimes, using once, few, many, or a class for an expanded clone.

D gene: .
clone size: .
J gene: TRBJ1-2
V gene: TRBV7-2
CDR3 DNA: TGTGCCAGCAGCTCATATGGGGTATGGTATGGCTACACCTTC
CDR3 protein: CASSSYGVWYGYTF

D gene: .
clone size: many
J gene: TRBJ1-1
V gene: TRBV6-6
CDR3 DNA: TGTGCCAGCAGTTACTCCCCCCTGAACACTGAAGCTTTCTTT
CDR3 protein: CASSYSPLNTEAFF

D gene: TRBD1
clone size: few
J gene: TRBJ2-6
V gene: TRBV6-1
CDR3 DNA: TGTGCCAGCAGACAGGGGGCGTCTGGGGCCAACGTCCTGACTTTC
CDR3 protein: CASRQGASGANVLTF

D gene: .
clone size: many
J gene: TRBJ2-2
V gene: TRBV3-1
CDR3 DNA: TGTGCCAGTCAGATCCCGAACACCGGGGAGCTGTTTTTT
CDR3 protein: CASQIPNTGELFF

D gene: .
clone size: .
J gene: TRBJ2-1
V gene: TRBV19
CDR3 DNA: TGTGCCAGTAGTGTACAAAGCGGAGAACCCTACAATGAGCAGTTCTTC
CDR3 protein: CASSVQSGEPYNEQFF

D gene: .
clone size: many
J gene: TRBJ2-1
V gene: TRBV2
CDR3 DNA: TGTGCCAGCGGACGGGCGGGACAGAATGAGCAGTTCTTC
CDR3 protein: CASGRAGQNEQFF

D gene: .
clone size: many
J gene: TRBJ2-7
V gene: TRBV28
CDR3 DNA: TGTGCCAGCCAGGCAAGCTCCTACGAGCAGTACTTC
CDR3 protein: CASQASSYEQYF

D gene: .
clone size: few
J gene: TRBJ2-7
V gene: TRBV6-5
CDR3 DNA: TGTGCCAGCAGTTACTATTCGGGGAGGAGCTCCTACGAGCAGTACTTC
CDR3 protein: CASSYYSGRSSYEQYF

D gene: .
clone size: few
J gene: TRBJ1-2
V gene: TRBV29-1
CDR3 DNA: TGCAGCGTTGAAGTCGCAGGGGCTGGCTACACCTTC
CDR3 protein: CSVEVAGAGYTF

D gene: TRBD2
clone size: many
J gene: TRBJ2-3
V gene: TRBV20-1
CDR3 DNA: TGCAGTGCTAGAAAGTTCCTAGCGGGAGAAGCAGATACGCAGTATTTT
CDR3 protein: CSARKFLAGEADTQYF

D gene: .
clone size: many
J gene: TRBJ2-5
V gene: TRBV7-9
CDR3 DNA: TGTGCCAGCAGCTTAGAACGGGACTCTCAAAGGGAAGAGACCCAGTACTTC
CDR3 protein: CASSLERDSQREETQYF

D gene: .
clone size: many
J gene: TRBJ2-5
V gene: TRBV12-3/TRBV12-4
CDR3 DNA: TGTGCCAGCAGTCACCCGGGAAACCAAGAGACCCAGTACTTC
CDR3 protein: CASSHPGNQETQYF

D gene: TRBD2
clone size: few
J gene: TRBJ2-3
V gene: TRBV28
CDR3 DNA: TGTGCCAGCAGTCCACGGACTAGCGGGAGATCTACAGATACGCAGTATTTT
CDR3 protein: CASSPRTSGRSTDTQYF

D gene: TRBD2
clone size: many
J gene: TRBJ2-1
V gene: TRBV5-1
CDR3 DNA: TGCGCCAGCAGGACCACCGGACTAGCGGGTGTTAGCTCCTACAATGAGCAGTTCTTC
CDR3 protein: CASRTTGLAGVSSYNEQFF

D gene: .
clone size: many
J gene: TRBJ2-1
V gene: TRBV20-1
CDR3 DNA: TGCAGTGCTAGTATCAATGAGCAGTTCTTC
CDR3 protein: CSASINEQFF

D gene: .
clone size: many
J gene: TRBJ1-1
V gene: TRBV20-1
CDR3 DNA: TGCAGTGCTACACCTCGAGCGGGGCCAGGGGCTTTCTTT
CDR3 protein: CSATPRAGPGAFF

D gene: TRBD1
clone size: few
J gene: TRBJ1-2
V gene: TRBV18
CDR3 DNA: TGTGCCAGCTCACCAGAGGACAGGGTGAACTATGGCTACACCTTC
CDR3 protein: CASSPEDRVNYGYTF

D gene: .
clone size: many
J gene: TRBJ1-5
V gene: TRBV20-1
CDR3 DNA: TGCAGTGCTAAAGGGGTAGGGGGCAATCAGCCCCAGCATTTT
CDR3 protein: CSAKGVGGNQPQHF

D gene: .
clone size: .
J gene: TRBJ2-3
V gene: TRBV5-1
CDR3 DNA: TGCGCCAGCAGCTTGGAATCTATCCCCGCAGATACGCAGTATTTT
CDR3 protein: CASSLESIPADTQYF

D gene: TRBD2
clone size: many
J gene: TRBJ2-5
V gene: TRBV20-1
CDR3 DNA: TGCAGTGCCCACAAGCGGGGGGCGAATCAAGAGACCCAGTACTTC
CDR3 protein: CSAHKRGANQETQYF

D gene: .
clone size: many
J gene: TRBJ2-5
V gene: TRBV12-3/TRBV12-4
CDR3 DNA: TGTGCCAGCAGTTTTGCGGGGAACTACCAAGAGACCCAGTACTTC
CDR3 protein: CASSFAGNYQETQYF

D gene: .
clone size: many
J gene: TRBJ1-5
V gene: TRBV3-1
CDR3 DNA: TGTGCCAGCAGCCAAATCGGGAGACAGCCCCAGCATTTT
CDR3 protein: CASSQIGRQPQHF

D gene: TRBD1
clone size: many
J gene: TRBJ1-1
V gene: TRBV20-1
CDR3 DNA: TGCAGTGCTTCCGACTACAGGGGGAAGGACACTGAAGCTTTCTTT
CDR3 protein: CSASDYRGKDTEAFF